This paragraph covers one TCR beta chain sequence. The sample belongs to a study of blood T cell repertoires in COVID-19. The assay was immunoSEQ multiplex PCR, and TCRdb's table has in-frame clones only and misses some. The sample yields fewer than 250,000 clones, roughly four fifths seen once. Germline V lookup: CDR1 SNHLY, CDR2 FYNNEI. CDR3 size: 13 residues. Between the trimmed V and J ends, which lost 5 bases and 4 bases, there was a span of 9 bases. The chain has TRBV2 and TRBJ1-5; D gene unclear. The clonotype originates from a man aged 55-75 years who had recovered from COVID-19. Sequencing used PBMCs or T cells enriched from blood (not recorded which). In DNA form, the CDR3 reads TGTGCCAGCAGTACAGACCTAAATCAGCCCCAGCATTTT. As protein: CASSTDLNQPQHF.